This TCR beta chain appears in the sequencing data of a study of cytomegalovirus exposure and HLA in healthy donors. Study-wide background: The early release's HLA-typed donors yielded tens of millions of unique TCRs. Whole-study results and caveats: Later analysis associated a missense DCLRE1C variant with TCR beta V- and J-gene trimming. Later, an analysis showed that TCR beta chains associated with HLA were more clonally expanded than others that were equally common.

Comments on this clone: Its antigen is currently unknown.

13 Jbeta primers and 60 Vbeta primers were used for the PCR. Data came from immunoSEQ multiplex PCR; TCRdb stores just in-frame clones and leaves some out. The sample contains approximately 170,000 clones, about 85% of which appear only once. These donors counted as nominally healthy when sampled, but unrecorded immune exposures were likely. Source material: PBMCs. This TCR was recovered from a man between 25 and 39 years old in good health and CMV-seropositive.

CDR3 sequence reads: CASSPAQGGYEQYV. CDR3 nucleotides: TGTGCCAGCTCACCAGCTCAGGGCGGCTACGAGCAGTACGTC. This rearrangement joins TRBV18 to TRBJ2-7, with D tentatively TRBD1 (5 bases). There are 14 residues in the CDR3. Germline values: CDR1 KGHSH, CDR2 LQKENI. V was shortened by 2 bases and J by 3 bases, with 11 bases between the two germline ends.